A selection of T cell receptor beta chains follows, all from one sample in a study of shared clonotypes between healthy human individuals. The protocol was immunoSEQ multiplex PCR, while the TCRdb copy is restricted to in-frame clones and leaves out a portion. The sample contains roughly 300,000 clones, around 86% of which appear only once. Sequenced material: memory CD8+ T cells sorted from blood. These receptors originate from a man aged 18-30 years in good health. Each CDR3 is given with its conserved first and last residue. The order of the fields is V gene, J gene, CDR3 protein.

v_call: TRBV7-9; j_call: TRBJ2-2; cdr3_aa: CASSARQVEGTGELFF
v_call: TRBV7-6; j_call: TRBJ1-1; cdr3_aa: CASSLAWQANTEAFF
v_call: TRBV4-1; j_call: TRBJ2-7; cdr3_aa: CASSQEGQGQSYEQYF
v_call: TRBV14; j_call: TRBJ2-2; cdr3_aa: CASSPRRGVAGELFF
v_call: TRBV4-3; j_call: TRBJ1-6; cdr3_aa: CASSQGDRVTYNSPLHF
v_call: TRBV13; j_call: TRBJ2-3; cdr3_aa: CASSPRGRVQDTQYF
v_call: TRBV5-6; j_call: TRBJ2-3; cdr3_aa: CASSLWWETTSTDTQYF
v_call: TRBV4-1; j_call: TRBJ2-2; cdr3_aa: CASSQDPNRGYGELFF
v_call: TRBV30; j_call: TRBJ1-3; cdr3_aa: CAWNPGPVYHSGNTIYF
v_call: TRBV6-5; j_call: TRBJ2-1; cdr3_aa: CASSYSTLYNEQFF
v_call: TRBV6-5; j_call: TRBJ2-1; cdr3_aa: CASRSGGENEQFF
v_call: TRBV10-1; j_call: TRBJ2-2; cdr3_aa: CASSELGNTGELFF
v_call: TRBV14; j_call: TRBJ1-3; cdr3_aa: CASSQVRNTIYF
v_call: TRBV27; j_call: TRBJ1-3; cdr3_aa: CASSLSGGNTIYF
v_call: TRBV4-1; j_call: TRBJ1-1; cdr3_aa: CASSQAGGYTEAFF
v_call: TRBV30; j_call: TRBJ2-1; cdr3_aa: CAWSFGTGGEQFF
v_call: TRBV5-1; j_call: TRBJ2-5; cdr3_aa: CASSLSPNQETQYF
v_call: TRBV9; j_call: TRBJ2-7; cdr3_aa: CASSVGASGDEQYF
v_call: TRBV11-2; j_call: TRBJ2-1; cdr3_aa: CASSLQSPWSEDYNEQFF
v_call: TRBV6-5; j_call: TRBJ2-3; cdr3_aa: CASSSTGGLTDTQYF
v_call: TRBV28; j_call: TRBJ2-5; cdr3_aa: CASSLDGHQETQYF
v_call: TRBV30; j_call: TRBJ2-7; cdr3_aa: CAWSRGLEQYF
v_call: TRBV4-1; j_call: TRBJ2-3; cdr3_aa: CASSQGSGAQYF
v_call: TRBV19; j_call: TRBJ2-1; cdr3_aa: CASSGGPNYNEQFF
v_call: TRBV4-1; j_call: TRBJ2-7; cdr3_aa: CASSQDGGTTYEQYF
v_call: TRBV4-1; j_call: TRBJ1-2; cdr3_aa: CASSQGRGQGPANYGYTF
v_call: TRBV10-3; j_call: TRBJ2-5; cdr3_aa: CASERGPNQETQYF
v_call: TRBV13; j_call: TRBJ2-5; cdr3_aa: CASSSPAGTNWETQYF
v_call: TRBV13; j_call: TRBJ2-1; cdr3_aa: CASSPEREGPNEQFF
v_call: TRBV4-1; j_call: TRBJ2-3; cdr3_aa: CASSQQGSTDTQYF
v_call: TRBV7-3; j_call: TRBJ2-1; cdr3_aa: CASSLTGTPSYNEQFF
v_call: TRBV4-1; j_call: TRBJ2-5; cdr3_aa: CASSQMQDSKETQYF
v_call: TRBV7-9; j_call: TRBJ1-1; cdr3_aa: CASSSPRGRETEAFF
v_call: TRBV5-1; j_call: TRBJ2-3; cdr3_aa: CASSLGDLDTQYF
v_call: TRBV14; j_call: TRBJ2-7; cdr3_aa: CASSQGRGLAANYEQYF
v_call: TRBV29-1; j_call: TRBJ2-5; cdr3_aa: CSALAEPFLGETQYF
v_call: TRBV5-7; j_call: TRBJ1-4; cdr3_aa: CASSPDSARTNEKLFF
v_call: TRBV10-3; j_call: TRBJ1-1; cdr3_aa: CAISDSGSIVSEAFF
v_call: TRBV27; j_call: TRBJ1-5; cdr3_aa: CASSHTRVGQPQHF
v_call: TRBV10-2; j_call: TRBJ1-2; cdr3_aa: CASRKPLYGYTF
v_call: TRBV7-6; j_call: TRBJ2-5; cdr3_aa: CASSLDPLGDFQETQYF
v_call: TRBV7-9; j_call: TRBJ2-5; cdr3_aa: CASTHASAQETQYF
v_call: TRBV6-4; j_call: TRBJ1-2; cdr3_aa: CASSARQGAGAGYTF
v_call: TRBV28; j_call: TRBJ2-7; cdr3_aa: CASSPDAGTGLSYEQYF
v_call: TRBV4-1; j_call: TRBJ2-7; cdr3_aa: CASSQLDWGNYEQYF
v_call: TRBV6-6; j_call: TRBJ1-2; cdr3_aa: CASSYFPDRNYGYTF
v_call: TRBV4-1; j_call: TRBJ2-7; cdr3_aa: CASSQGFSVTYEQYF
v_call: TRBV27; j_call: TRBJ1-5; cdr3_aa: CASSRWTGVGNQPQHF
v_call: TRBV30; j_call: TRBJ1-6; cdr3_aa: CAWSPDSSPLHF
v_call: TRBV5-1; j_call: TRBJ1-3; cdr3_aa: CASSLWTGGIGNTIYF
v_call: TRBV6-5; j_call: TRBJ1-1; cdr3_aa: CASGIMNTEAFF
v_call: TRBV10-2; j_call: TRBJ2-7; cdr3_aa: CASSDWFRKSSGDTYEQYF
v_call: TRBV29-1; j_call: TRBJ2-2; cdr3_aa: CSAGQPTGELFF